The T cell receptor beta chain described here comes from a study of T cells in localized non-small cell lung cancer. Germline V gene sequence: CDR1 KGHSH, CDR2 LQKENI. The V end lost 3 bases, the J end lost 8 bases, and 13 bases lay between the germline ends. The CDR3 is made up of 14 amino acids. Using immunoSEQ multiplex PCR, the repertoire was profiled, and TCRdb retains in-frame clones only, with some absent. This repertoire shows around 29,000 clones, 78% found once; its top ten account for around 34%. This specimen consisted of peripheral blood, obtained before any cancer treatment. This receptor was obtained from a male donor aged 60 or older with stage II squamous cell lung carcinoma. The chain has TRBV18 and TRBJ1-4; D gene uncertain. This CDR3 is CASSPPGDAEKLFF. CDR3 bases: TGTGCCAGCTCACCCCCCGGTGACGCAGAAAAACTGTTTTTT. The entire variable domain, with the rest obtained from reference TRBV18 and TRBJ1-4, is as follows: NAGVMQNPRHLVRRRGQEARLRCSPMKGHSHVYWYRQLPEEGLKFMVYLQKENIIDESGMPKERFSAEFPKEGPSILRIQQVVRGDSAAYFCASSPPGDAEKLFFGSGTQLSVL.